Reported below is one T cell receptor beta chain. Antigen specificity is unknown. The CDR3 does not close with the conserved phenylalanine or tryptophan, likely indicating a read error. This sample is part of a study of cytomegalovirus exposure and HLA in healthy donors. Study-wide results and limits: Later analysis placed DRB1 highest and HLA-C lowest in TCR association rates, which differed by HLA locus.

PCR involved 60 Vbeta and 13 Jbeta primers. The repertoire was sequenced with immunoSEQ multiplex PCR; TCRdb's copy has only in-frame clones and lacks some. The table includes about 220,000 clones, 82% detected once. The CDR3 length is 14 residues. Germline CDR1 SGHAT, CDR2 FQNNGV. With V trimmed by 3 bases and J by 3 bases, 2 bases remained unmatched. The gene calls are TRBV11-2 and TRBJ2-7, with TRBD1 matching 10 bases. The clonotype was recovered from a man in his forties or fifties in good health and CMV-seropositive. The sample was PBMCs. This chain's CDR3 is CASSFWTGGYEQYL. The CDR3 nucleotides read TGTGCCAGCAGCTTTTGGACAGGGGGCTACGAGCAGTACCTC.